This TCR beta chain appears in the sequencing data of a study of early T cells in non-severe SARS-CoV-2 infection. Study outcomes and limitations: Private and CD4 specificities were missed by VDJdb matching, which favored anti-spike CD8 responses.

This CDR3 is built from 15 residues. In germline, CDR1 is SQVTM, CDR2 ANQGSEA. V was pared by 2 bases and J by 3 bases, with 17 bases between. This clonotype appeared a few times. The antigen is unknown. MiXCR was run by TCRdb on the 5' RACE reads, yielding one entry per CDR3 protein. In the table there are tens of thousands of distinct CDR3 sequences, under 15% of which are singletons. This chain links TRBV29-1 with TRBJ2-7; tentative D call: TRBD1 (5 bases). Sequences were derived from whole blood, sampled at baseline. This TCR came from an adult who was a healthcare worker with PCR-confirmed SARS-CoV-2 infection or an uninfected control (not recorded which). The CDR3 here is CSVELQEGPFYEQYF. The CDR3 bases are TGCAGCGTTGAATTACAGGAAGGACCATTCTACGAGCAGTACTTC.